The present T cell receptor (beta chain) was sequenced within a study of cytomegalovirus exposure and HLA in healthy donors. About this clone: What it binds is not known.

Study results and limitations: A later analysis linked a missense variant in DCLRE1C to the trimming of TCR beta V and J genes. Most TCR sequences were seen very rarely across donors, but some public TCRs occurred in many. The productive fraction for most TCR beta V segments was about 87% or about 30% in an earlier analysis.

The study ran its PCR with 60 Vbeta and 13 Jbeta primers. Generated by immunoSEQ multiplex PCR, the TCRdb table keeps only in-frame clones and is missing some. The data contain 160,000 or so clones, around 83% of them seen just once; the ten biggest clones take up approximately 2.5%. This CDR3 is built from 16 residues. V was pared by 3 bases and J by 2 bases, with 7 bases of the junction left unmatched. Germline V lookup: CDR1 KGHSH, CDR2 LQKENI. This chain links TRBV18 with TRBJ1-3, with 7 bases identical to TRBD1. Sequencing was done on a sample of PBMCs. The source of this sequence is a woman aged 18-29 years in good health and CMV-seronegative. The CDR3 protein is CASSPALTGTGNTIYF. For the CDR3, the DNA is TGTGCCAGCTCACCCGCCCTGACAGGGACTGGAAACACCATATATTTT.